This TCR beta chain emerged from a study of blood T cell repertoires in COVID-19 (dated by TCRdb to the early 2020s). With respect to the entire study: The collaborator samples originated in the United States, Italy and Spain and spanned the acute and convalescent phases of COVID-19. The material from the prospective study consisted of cDNA or gDNA derived from T cells, B-cell-depleted T cells, or PBMCs. Subjects who had been exposed to COVID-19, were actively infected with it, or had recovered from it provided the deeply sampled blood TCRbeta repertoires that made up the dataset. The repertoires were released in a freely available public database meant as a resource for research on the immune response to SARS-CoV-2. Samples were obtained from the ongoing ImmuneRACE study (first 160 participants) and from about 1,300 subjects provided by 6 global collaborators. Sample metadata almost always included a de-identified subject ID, COVID-19 status, age in years and sex. Where available, HLA class I and class II types were taken from metadata supplied by the sample provider and were not determined by assay-based typing.

About this clone itself: No antigen is known for it. No base quality information exists; no much larger clone differs at one position.

Broader findings and caveats from the paper: The quantity of clinical and demographic metadata differed by source and by participant and was supplied without curation.

TCRbeta CDR3 regions were amplified from genomic DNA by means of the immunoSEQ Assay, a bias-controlled multiplex PCR. The authors processed their data as follows. The number of nucleated cells in each sample was estimated by amplification of reference gene primers within the assay. To quantify the absolute abundance of each unique TCRbeta CDR3 rearrangement, sequence reads were collapsed and filtered. For each sample, productive Simpson clonality was calculated as the square root of Simpson's diversity index across productive rearrangements. The immuneACCESS repertoire file appears here via TCRdb, limited to in-frame rearrangements. These files lack a portion of the clones; in checked studies, under half of the deficit traces to unresolved V genes, and the cause of the others is not known. The V and J calls and clone size come from that table; D and trimming were worked out from the DNA. Present in this sample are approximately 120,000 clones, approximately 90% of which were seen just once. The ten largest make up 1.5% to 1.9% of the sample.

Each collaborating institution followed its own protocols to collect whole blood in K2EDTA tubes. Collaborator samples were shipped for TCRbeta analysis as frozen whole blood, isolated PBMCs, or DNA extracted from either sample type. V trim: 4 bases; J trim: 1 base; unmatched bases: 4. Spanning cysteine to phenylalanine, the CDR3 consists of 15 amino acids. CDR3 DNA is the only sequence kept; it has 45 bases, read in frame from the first base. The CDR1 and CDR2 encoded by the germline V gene are KGHDR and SFDVKD. The chain links TRBV24-1 with TRBJ1-1; the central 8 bases match TRBD1. Sequencing was done on a sample of peripheral blood. The clonotype was recovered from a human donor in a cohort sampled during active COVID-19. The CDR3 corresponds to CATSDSGTGNTEAFF. Here is the DNA: TGTGCCACCAGTGACAGCGGGACAGGGAACACTGAAGCTTTCTTT.